This T cell receptor (beta chain) was documented in a study of blood T cell repertoires in COVID-19. As handled by the study authors: Nucleated cell number was recorded as an estimate derived from reference gene primer amplification. Only in-frame clones appear in the TCRdb table, and some are missing; sequencing was by immunoSEQ multiplex PCR. V and J calls and clone size are given by that table; D and trimming were obtained from the DNA. The table shows about 150,000 clones, with under 95% occurring only once. V lost 3 bases, J lost 5 bases, and 6 bases stayed unmatched. Germline-derived CDR1 and CDR2 are SGHRS and YFSETQ. The CDR3 has 15 amino acids.

This chain uses TRBV5-1 with TRBJ1-2, with TRBD1 matching over 11 bases. The clonotype originates from a man aged 50-59 years with acute or convalescent COVID-19. The sequencing input was peripheral blood. The CDR3, as DNA: TGCGCCAGCAGCTCGGAAGGGACAGGGGGGTATGGCTACACCTTC. Its protein product is CASSSEGTGGYGYTF.